This T cell receptor (beta chain) was retrieved from a study of human CD4 T cells and Enterobacteriaceae. Overall study results and limits: Ex vivo, broadly cross-reactive clonotypes appeared more expanded than specific ones.

A remark on this clone: Its antigen is as yet unknown.

The memory gate held CD4+ cells that were not CD45RA+CCR7+CD95- naive cells, over 95% pure. Sorting first excluded CD8+, CD14+, CD16+, CD56+, CD19+ and CD25-bright cells. Germline loops: CDR1 GTSNPN, CDR2 SVGIG (reference sequence). Trimming stripped 8 bases from V and 4 bases from J, with 17 bases between. The CDR3 contains 13 residues. The assay was immunoSEQ multiplex PCR, and TCRdb's table has in-frame clones only and misses some. This table has tens of thousands of clones, 82% appearing once. This chain links TRBV30 with TRBJ1-1; TRBD1 is a possible D gene (6 bases). The sample consisted of memory CD4+ T cells from blood. The clonotype was recovered from a human donor in good health. CDR3 sequence: CAGTRGSGTEAFF. DNA for the CDR3: TGTGCCGGAACCAGGGGATCGGGCACTGAAGCTTTCTTT.